This TCR beta chain was sequenced for a study of T-cell memory formation after mild COVID-19. Germline CDR1 LNHNV, CDR2 YYDKDF (reference sequence). V was clipped by 5 bases and J by 5 bases; unmatched bases: 8. The CDR3 consists of 17 residues. The study, taken as a whole, reports: Later expanders leaned CD4+, whereas clones that contracted between day 15 and 85 were balanced CD4/CD8. For contracting clones, CD4+ ones sat mainly in CM and EM, CD8+ in EMRA.

As concerns this clonotype: As yet, its antigen is unknown.

MiXCR, applied by TCRdb to the 5' RACE reads, yields one record per CDR3 protein. The data contain roughly 320,000 distinct CDR3 sequences, under 30% of them singletons. The chain combines TRBV15 with TRBJ2-2, with 13 bases that match TRBD2. What was sequenced was PBMCs or a T cell subset sorted from them (not recorded which). The TCR originated in an adult woman who had mild COVID-19 (a few samples of this study predate the infection). Cell type and time point are not known. The CDR3 region has the DNA TGTGCCACCAGCTGGGGACTAGCGGGACAGGGTACCGGGGAGCTGTTTTTT. This translates into CATSWGLAGQGTGELFF. Together with reference TRBV15 and TRBJ2-2, the CDR3 gives the full variable domain: DAMVIQNPRYQVTQFGKPVTLSCSQTLNHNVMYWYQQKSSQAPKLLFHYYDKDFNNEADTPDNFQSRRPNTSFCFLDIRSPGLGDTAMYLCATSWGLAGQGTGELFFGEGSRLTVL.